This entry lists 18 T cell receptor beta chains sequenced from one sample in a study of radiotherapy plus CTLA-4 blockade in lung cancer. TCRdb's table, derived via immunoSEQ multiplex PCR, lists solely in-frame clones and lacks some. The sample has 25,000 to 35,000 clones, roughly 83% seen once. This specimen consisted of peripheral blood, obtained from a patient treated with radiotherapy plus ipilimumab. The source is a human donor with non-small cell lung cancer that progressed on radiotherapy plus ipilimumab.

The chain recombines TRBV6-1 with TRBJ2-7; 10 nucleotides agree with TRBD1. Trimming took 2 bases from V and 1 from J; bases not matched to a gene: 5. This CDR3 spans 16 amino acids. Germline V lookup: CDR1 MNHNS, CDR2 SASEGT. The chain's CDR3 is CASSEWGTGDSYEQYF. As DNA, the CDR3 is TGTGCCAGCAGTGAATGGGGGACAGGGGATTCCTACGAGCAGTACTTC.

The chain links TRBV28 to TRBJ1-4, with D possibly TRBD1 on 5 matching bases. Germline V CDR1 and CDR2: MDHEN, SYDVKM. The length of the CDR3 is 15 residues. V was shortened by 8 bases and J by 0 bases, with 13 bases between the two germline ends. The CDR3 region has the DNA TGTGCCAGCCAACCTGTGGGGGCAACTAATGAAAAACTGTTTTTT. Protein sequence: CASQPVGATNEKLFF.

The gene calls are TRBV4-3 and TRBJ2-7; D gene unclear. Trimming pared 1 base from V and 4 bases from J, leaving 8 bases between. Per germline, CDR1 LGHNA and CDR2 YSLEER. This CDR3 contains 13 residues. The CDR3 loop reads CASSQAPSYEQYF. The CDR3 DNA is TGCGCCAGCAGCCAAGCCCCCTCGTACGAGCAGTACTTC.

The chain joins TRBV11-2 to TRBJ2-5, with D perhaps TRBD1 (5 bases). The end of the DNA is better explained by TRBJ2-7, so the J call may be wrong. Germline values: CDR1 SGHAT, CDR2 FQNNGV. This CDR3 spans 17 amino acids. The CDR3, as DNA: TGTGCCAGCAGCTTAGATCATCTGACAGCGAGCGCCTACGAGCAGTACTTC. This gives the protein CASSLDHLTASAYEQYF.

This chain connects TRBV27 to TRBJ2-5; D is unclear. V lost 7 bases, J lost 0 bases, and 9 bases lay in between. The CDR3 has 13 amino acids. Germline CDR1 reads MNHEY; CDR2 reads SMNVEV (reference sequence). CDR3 sequence reads: CASTPRNQETQYF. In nucleotides, the CDR3 is TGTGCCAGCACTCCACGGAACCAAGAGACCCAGTACTTC.

The chain links TRBV19 to TRBJ2-3, with D perhaps matching TRBD1 (5 bases). Per the germline V gene, CDR1 is LNHDA and CDR2 is SQIVND (reference sequence). V was pared by 4 bases and J by 6 bases, with 14 bases between. CDR3 length equals 14 residues. The CDR3 protein is CASSKGPDWDTQYF. The CDR3 nucleotides are TGTGCCAGTAGTAAGGGGCCCGACTGGGATACGCAGTATTTT.

The chain carries TRBV4-1 and TRBJ2-5; D possibly corresponds to TRBD1 (5 bases). CDR1 is MGHRA and CDR2 is YSYEKL in the germline V gene. The V gene lost 1 base and the J gene lost 1 base, with 10 bases spanning the gap. The length of the CDR3 is 15 residues. CDR3 residues: CASSQGRGSQETQYF. CDR3 DNA: TGCGCCAGCAGCCAAGGAAGGGGATCCCAAGAGACCCAGTACTTC.

A single count supports this clone. This chain connects TRBV30 to TRBJ1-5; D is unresolved. This CDR3 has 14 residues. Germline loops: CDR1 GTSNPN, CDR2 SVGIG (reference sequence). Trimming stripped 2 bases from V and 0 bases from J, with 8 bases between. The CDR3 spells CAWSHSDSNQPQHF. The CDR3, as DNA: TGTGCCTGGAGTCACAGCGATAGCAATCAGCCCCAGCATTTT.

This clone was detected a few times. V usage is TRBV6-4 and J usage is TRBJ1-6, with a weak D call TRBD1 (5 bases). The CDR3 is 13 amino acids. Germline-derived CDR1 and CDR2 are MRHNA and SNTAGT. V was shortened by 8 bases and J by 6 bases, with 11 bases between the two germline ends. CDR3 residues: CASQAGTNSPLHF. CDR3 nucleotides: TGTGCCAGCCAGGCCGGGACTAATTCACCCCTCCACTTT.

The chain joins TRBV7-8 to TRBJ2-1; 12 bases match TRBD2. Looked up from germline, CDR1 is SGHVS and CDR2 is FQNEAQ. This CDR3 has 16 residues. J lost 4 bases, V lost 3 bases, and 4 bases had no gene match. Here the CDR3 reads CASSLGTSGLYNEQFF. The CDR3 DNA reads as TGTGCCAGCAGCTTGGGGACTAGCGGGTTGTACAATGAGCAGTTCTTC. The whole variable domain, remainder taken from reference TRBV7-8 and TRBJ2-1, is GAGVSQSPRYKVAKRGQDVALRCDPISGHVSLFWYQQALGQGPEFLTYFQNEAQLDKSGLPSDRFFAERPEGSVSTLKIQRTQQEDSAVYLCASSLGTSGLYNEQFFGPGTRLTVL.

There are a few counts of this clone. The chain combines TRBV5-6 with TRBJ1-2; 7 positions agree with TRBD1. The germline V gene encodes CDR1 SGHDT and CDR2 YYEEEE. V gave up 3 bases and J gave up 4 bases; unmatched junction bases: 6. CDR3 length: 14 residues. The CDR3 sequence is CASSSGTASYGYTF. CDR3 DNA sequence: TGTGCCAGCAGCTCCGGGACAGCATCCTATGGCTACACCTTC.

The gene calls are TRBV7-7 and TRBJ2-5; D uncertain. Trimming removed 5 bases from V and 5 bases from J, with 12 bases in between. The CDR3 covers 13 residues. Germline V gene lookup returns CDR1 SSHAT and CDR2 FNYEAQ (reference sequence). CDR3: CASSLGVRETQYF. CDR3 sequence (DNA): TGTGCCAGCAGCCTTGGTGTGCGTGAGACCCAGTACTTC. Drawing the rest from reference TRBV7-7 and TRBJ2-5, the complete variable domain is GAGVSQSPRYKVTKRGQDVTLRCDPISSHATLYWYQQALGQGPEFLTYFNYEAQPDKSGLPSDRFSAERPEGSISTLTIQRTEQRDSAMYRCASSLGVRETQYFGPGTRLLVL.

This chain connects TRBV18 to TRBJ2-4; D perhaps matches TRBD2 (5 bases). CDR1 is KGHSH, CDR2 LQKENI, per germline. Deletions cut 4 bases from V and 0 bases from J, with 13 bases between. The CDR3 contains 16 residues. The CDR3 loop is CASSHSAGVAKNIQYF. CDR3 DNA sequence: TGTGCCAGCTCACATAGCGCCGGGGTAGCCAAAAACATTCAGTACTTC.

This CDR3 reads CASSLSGTESPQPQHF. The CDR3 bases are TGTGCCAGCAGCTTATCCGGGACCGAGAGCCCCCAGCCCCAGCATTTT. V gene TRBV7-6 combines with J gene TRBJ1-5; TRBD1 might be the D (5 bases). The CDR3 sequence is 16 residues long. V was pared by 2 bases and J by 7 bases, with 18 bases between. Germline CDR1 reads SGHVS; CDR2 reads FNYEAQ.

This rearrangement joins TRBV19 to TRBJ1-2; no clear D gene. The CDR3 length is 13 residues. Germline loops: CDR1 LNHDA, CDR2 SQIVND (reference sequence). With 3 bases removed from V and 6 bases from J, the gap between germline ends came to 11 bases. The DNA of the CDR3 is TGTGCCAGTAGTATTGGAACCGCGAATGGCTACACCTTC. Translated, it gives CASSIGTANGYTF.

J is TRBJ2-3 and V is TRBV7-3, with TRBD2 as a possible D gene (6 bases). Germline lookup yields CDR1 SGHTA and CDR2 FQGTGA. V lost 2 bases, J lost 0 bases, and 9 bases lay in between. The CDR3 contains 15 residues. Here the CDR3 DNA reads TGTGCCAGCAGCTTACCCGGGAGTAGCACAGATACGCAGTATTTT. It translates to CASSLPGSSTDTQYF.

The chain is built from TRBV30 and TRBJ2-7, with 13 nucleotides matching TRBD2. Germline V CDR1 and CDR2: GTSNPN, SVGIG (reference sequence). This CDR3 has 14 amino acids. V shed 3 bases, J shed 7 bases, and the junction held 6 bases outside the gene matches. The CDR3 DNA reads TGTGCCTGGAGCTCGGGACTAGCGGGGAGAGAGCAGTACTTC. This translates into CAWSSGLAGREQYF.

The chain joins TRBV28 to TRBJ1-6, with D hard to call. Looked up from germline, CDR1 is MDHEN and CDR2 is SYDVKM. Between the trimmed V and J ends, which lost 2 bases and 9 bases, there was a span of 17 bases. The CDR3 extends over 16 amino acids. The CDR3 sequence: CASSLKQSLAGSPLHF. The CDR3 nucleotides read TGTGCCAGCAGTTTAAAACAGTCCCTAGCAGGTTCACCCCTCCACTTT.